Described below is a single TCR beta chain sequence and its context. Its cognate antigen has yet to be identified. Per-base qualities were not stored, and no clone one base away is much larger. Receptor amplification or capture employed RACE. Sequencing instrument: NextSeq 500. Library preparation attached unique molecular identifiers to individual cDNA molecules for quantitative, reproducible TCR counting. Each blood RNA sample was used to sequence both TCR alpha and TCR beta chains. The study's own analysis went as follows. Samples had a median of roughly 87,000 TCRs, with a range from roughly 23,224 to 750,000. V, J and CDR3 annotation of the TCR reads was carried out using the Decombinator software suite. For PS versus PT1 abundance plots, all samples were subsampled to the same number of TCRs (28,000). TCRs were defined as expanded if absent before sensitization and observed at least eight times at the 2-week time point. In-frame beta chains were kept once TCRdb had trimmed the public reads at Q25 with fastp and called clones with MiXCR. Merged by CDR3 protein, the rows form single entries marked with the most common genes and DNA. The V and J calls and clone size come from TCRdb's table, not from the authors' own analysis. The sample data list around 150,000 distinct CDR3 sequences, and around 15% of these were observed just once. The top ten constitute about 1.7% of the sample.

The time point label for this specimen denotes: patch test 1, 2 weeks after DPC sensitization. The treatment or condition label corresponds to: therapeutic diphenylcyclopropenone sensitization with weekly scalp DPC. Blood at each patch-test visit was drawn before the patch test was applied. Patients were eligible if aged 18 to 70, diagnosed with alopecia and judged suitable for DPC therapy, and pregnant patients were excluded. Unfractionated whole blood was collected in Tempus Blood RNA tubes, and total RNA was extracted from that blood. The sample originates from a study of human T cells and chemical hapten exposure (dated by TCRdb to about 2021). Background on the whole study: For sensitization, 2% DPC in acetone was applied to a 2 cm by 2 cm area of upper inner arm skin. Blood was sampled from patients pre-sensitization (week 0) and at 2, 6 and about 24 weeks after DPC sensitization. Some 29 alopecia patients gave blood for TCR sequencing at one to four time points (pre-sensitization, 2, 6 and 24 weeks). Peripheral blood TCR repertoire changes were tracked in vivo in alopecia patients during primary and secondary sensitization to the hapten diphenylcyclopropenone (DPC). Libraries were pooled for sequencing, and per-sample TCR yields varied mainly because of small differences in library volumes within the pool. The mostly female patient cohort included alopecia areata with under or over 50% scalp involvement, alopecia totalis and alopecia universalis. Patch testing on the upper back used Finn chambers containing 0.01% DPC, with scoring done after 6 days according to International Contact Dermatitis Research Group standards. Throughout the approximately 25-week study period, patients were also given weekly therapeutic DPC doses on the scalp. What the authors observed across the whole study: Patch test score was positively correlated with the number of PT1 expanded TCRs, with significance at thresholds 8, 16 and 32 but not at 4. DPC sensitization did not change the number of TCRs with a frequency above 1 in 1000, and there was no evidence of changes in global repertoire structure. After repeated subsampling, changes were observed in the strength of the expansion versus patch-test correlation and in the threshold at which the correlation became significant. Expanded TCRs formed significantly more large CDR3 similarity clusters than pre-sensitization or healthy control sets, consistent with antigen-driven responses. Alopecia, a presumed autoimmune disease, was present in all patients, so the immune response of the patients might differ from that of healthy individuals.

V gives up 5 bases and J gives up 6 bases, and the segment between their germline ends measures 20 bases. There are 15 amino acids in the CDR3, from cysteine to phenylalanine inclusive. Of all the DNA, just the CDR3 is kept, 45 bases in frame from base 1. As encoded in the germline V gene, CDR1 is SNHLY while CDR2 is FYNNEI. The receptor was isolated from a woman in her thirties with alopecia areata. Some clones in this sample may be carry-over from other donors' samples. Here the chain combines TRBV2 and TRBJ2-7; the D region possibly corresponds to TRBD1 (7 bases align). The sample was whole blood, taken in connection with sensitization to the hapten diphenylcyclopropenone (DPC). DNA sequence: TGTGCCAGCAGTCCTGGACAGGCTCGGGGAGGCGAGCAGTACTTC. Its coded protein is CASSPGQARGGEQYF.